This T cell receptor beta chain came from a study of cytomegalovirus exposure and HLA in healthy donors. Study-level results: A cluster of highly shared sequence variants was likely a sequencing artifact. Data from an earlier analysis indicated that most TCR beta V segments were productive either about 87% or about 30% of the time.

In the case of this clone: As yet, its antigen is unknown.

Researchers ran the PCR with 60 Vbeta and 13 Jbeta primers. Sequenced by immunoSEQ multiplex PCR; TCRdb stores in-frame clones only, minus some. The data hold more than 150,000 clones, with approximately 79% observed a single time. The CDR3 extends over 13 amino acids. V lost 5 bases and J lost 9, with 14 bases in between. Germline V CDR1 and CDR2: MNHEY, SVGAGI. The J gene is TRBJ2-1, the V gene TRBV6-5; D is perhaps TRBD2 (5 bases). The sequence came from a man aged 45-60 years in good health and CMV-seropositive. Material for sequencing was PBMCs. CDR3 protein: CASSKTGRGEQFF. CDR3 in DNA: TGTGCCAGCAGTAAAACCGGACGGGGTGAGCAGTTCTTC.